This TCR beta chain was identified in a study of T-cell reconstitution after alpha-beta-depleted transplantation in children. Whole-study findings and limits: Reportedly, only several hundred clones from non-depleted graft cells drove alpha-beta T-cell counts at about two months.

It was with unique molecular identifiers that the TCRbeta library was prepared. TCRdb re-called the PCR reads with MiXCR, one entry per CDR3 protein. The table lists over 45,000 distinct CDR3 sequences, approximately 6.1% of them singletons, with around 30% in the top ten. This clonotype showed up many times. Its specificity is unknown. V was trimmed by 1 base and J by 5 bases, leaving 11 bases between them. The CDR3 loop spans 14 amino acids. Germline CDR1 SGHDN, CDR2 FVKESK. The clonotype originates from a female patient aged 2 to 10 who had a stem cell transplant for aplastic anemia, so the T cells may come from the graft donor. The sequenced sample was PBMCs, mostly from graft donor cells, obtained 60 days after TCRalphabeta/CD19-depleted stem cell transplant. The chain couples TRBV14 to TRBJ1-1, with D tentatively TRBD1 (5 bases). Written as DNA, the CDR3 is TGTGCCAGCAGCCAAGTTCCCACAGGAACTGAAGCTTTCTTT. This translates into CASSQVPTGTEAFF.